Listed below are T cell receptor beta chains from one sample, sequenced in a study of OX40 agonist ivuxolimab in advanced cancers. Sequenced by immunoSEQ multiplex PCR; TCRdb stores in-frame clones only, minus some. The data contain over 35,000 clones, roughly nine tenths of them singletons. The sequences come from CD4+ or CD8+ T cells sorted from blood, collected in a trial of the OX40 agonist ivuxolimab. These receptors came from an adult with an advanced solid tumor such as melanoma, head and neck, liver or kidney cancer. Each CDR3 is given without its conserved first and last residue.

ASSSRDSRMEKLF	TRBV6-5	TRBJ1-4
ASSDYSTGGEKLF	TRBV25-1	TRBJ1-4
ASGPLTSGGETQY	TRBV27	TRBJ2-5
ASSLPTGNYGYT	TRBV5-5	TRBJ1-2
ASSPTGVEETQY	TRBV18	TRBJ2-5
ASSLAAARNTEAF	TRBV28	TRBJ1-1
ASSSSTANTEAF	TRBV11-3	TRBJ1-1
ASSSPPGQVPIEQY	TRBV5-5	TRBJ2-7
ASSPGATVFYEQY	TRBV11-3	TRBJ2-7
ASSPGGDHYEQY	TRBV18	TRBJ2-7
ASSQGPGPKGNEQF	TRBV4-3	TRBJ2-1
ASSLTAASGNTIY	TRBV11-3	TRBJ1-3
ASSQGLPTSSNEQF	TRBV4-1	TRBJ2-1
ASSLSQGGEKLF	TRBV5-1	TRBJ1-4
ASSFEGMGITPLH	TRBV7-2	TRBJ1-6
ASSFGAATGELF	TRBV5-1	TRBJ2-2
ASSVGASGDSDTQY	TRBV9	TRBJ2-3
ASSPPDRGTGELF	TRBV6-5	TRBJ2-2
ASSQEGVNREMGNQPQH	TRBV4-1	TRBJ1-5
AISDGTLGEQY	TRBV10-3	TRBJ2-7